One and the same sample provided the 9 T cell receptor beta chains below, sequenced in a study of blood T cell repertoires in COVID-19. The method was immunoSEQ multiplex PCR; TCRdb's version includes in-frame clones alone and lacks a portion of them. The table has around 300,000 clones, roughly 85% seen once. The sequencing input was peripheral blood. These receptors were collected from a woman between 50 and 59 years old who had recovered from COVID-19.

This chain links TRBV5-6 with TRBJ1-4; maybe TRBD1 (5 bases). From germline, CDR1 is SGHDT and CDR2 YYEEEE. Between the trimmed V and J ends, which lost 4 bases and 8 bases, there was a span of 15 bases. The CDR3 covers 14 residues. CDR3 coding DNA: TGTGCCAGCAGCCCCCGGGGGGGGAAGGAAAAACTGTTTTTT. This codes for CASSPRGGKEKLFF.

The chain recombines TRBV11-2 with TRBJ1-2; 12 positions agree with TRBD1. The CDR3 extends over 15 amino acids. The V gene end was trimmed by 6 bases and the J gene end by 8 bases; junction bases not matched to a gene: 10. Germline V lookup: CDR1 SGHAT, CDR2 FQNNGV. CDR3 loop: CASSPPGQGARGYTF. CDR3 DNA: TGTGCCAGCAGTCCTCCGGGACAGGGGGCGAGGGGCTACACCTTC.

The chain joins TRBV5-1 to TRBJ2-2; TRBD2 matches 10 bases. The V segment lost 7 bases and the J segment 4 bases; nucleotides outside the gene matches: 19. This CDR3 region has 19 residues. CDR1 is SGHRS and CDR2 is YFSETQ in the germline V gene. This chain's CDR3 is CASSKGGSGRAAVTGELFF. DNA of the CDR3: TGCGCCAGCTCCAAAGGGGGAAGCGGGAGGGCCGCTGTCACCGGGGAGCTGTTTTTT.

The rearrangement joins TRBV29-1 to TRBJ1-5, with TRBD1 identical over 7 bases. V was clipped by 6 bases and J by 4 bases; unmatched bases: 9. Germline CDR1 reads SQVTM; CDR2 reads ANQGSEA. The CDR3 sequence is 14 residues long. In nucleotides, the CDR3 is TGCAGCGTGCTATCAGGGACAGTAAATCAGCCCCAGCATTTT. This translates into CSVLSGTVNQPQHF.

The rearrangement joins TRBV28 to TRBJ2-3; the match to TRBD2 covers 7 bases. Germline assignment: CDR1 MDHEN and CDR2 SYDVKM. The V gene end was trimmed by 8 bases and the J gene end by 5 bases; junction bases not matched to a gene: 7. The CDR3 consists of 13 residues. Here the CDR3 DNA reads TGTGCCAGCGGTTCTAGCGGAGGAGATACGCAGTATTTT. Its translation: CASGSSGGDTQYF. Full variable domain (outside the CDR3, taken from reference TRBV28 and TRBJ2-3): DVKVTQSSRYLVKRTGEKVFLECVQDMDHENMFWYRQDPGLGLRLIYFSYDVKMKEKGDIPEGYSVSREKKERFSLILESASTNQTSMYLCASGSSGGDTQYFGPGTRLTVL.

V gene TRBV9 combines with J gene TRBJ1-3, with 7 bases that match TRBD1. This CDR3 contains 16 residues. Germline assignment: CDR1 SGDLS and CDR2 YYNGEE. V shed 4 bases, J shed 3 bases, and the junction held 10 bases outside the gene matches. CDR3 DNA sequence: TGTGCCAGCAGCCTCGGAGGGGGCTTCAGTGGAAACACCATATATTTT. It translates to CASSLGGGFSGNTIYF. The entire variable domain, with the rest obtained from reference TRBV9 and TRBJ1-3, is as follows: DSGVTQTPKHLITATGQRVTLRCSPRSGDLSVYWYQQSLDQGLQFLIQYYNGEERAKGNILERFSAQQFPDLHSELNLSSLELGDSALYFCASSLGGGFSGNTIYFGEGSWLTVV.

This sequence joins TRBV5-1 and TRBJ2-3, with TRBD2 matching over 7 bases. J gave up 0 bases and V 4 bases, and 17 bases lay outside the gene matches. The CDR3 loop spans 19 amino acids. CDR1 is SGHRS, CDR2 YFSETQ, per germline. The CDR3 nucleotides read TGCGCCAGCAGCCCTGGACTAGGCGGGGCGCGGTTAAGCACAGATACGCAGTATTTT. This encodes CASSPGLGGARLSTDTQYF.

The chain couples TRBV27 to TRBJ1-6, with TRBD1 matching 7 bases. This CDR3 contains 13 residues. V lost 6 bases to trimming and J lost 10 bases; unmatched junction nucleotides: 6. Looked up from germline, CDR1 is MNHEY and CDR2 is SMNVEV (reference sequence). CDR3 coding DNA: TGTGCCAGCAGCAACTTAGGGGGCTCACCCCTCCACTTT. Its translation is CASSNLGGSPLHF.

V is TRBV7-2 and J is TRBJ2-3; 8 nucleotides match TRBD1. V shed 4 bases, J shed 3 bases, and the junction held 9 bases outside the gene matches. CDR1 and CDR2 from the germline V gene are SGHTA and FQGNSA. The CDR3 is 16 amino acids. As DNA, the CDR3 is TGTGCCAGCAGCTCGTGGACAGGGTTTAGGACAGATACGCAGTATTTT. Its translation: CASSSWTGFRTDTQYF.